The 18 T cell receptor beta chains presented below share a single source sample, sequenced in a study of blood T cell repertoires in COVID-19. Only in-frame clones appear in the TCRdb table, and some are missing; sequencing was by immunoSEQ multiplex PCR. The profile covers roughly 110,000 clones, with approximately 85% appearing a single time and around 3.5% taken by the ten largest. Sequenced input: peripheral blood. Source of these receptors: a man between 35 and 55 years old with acute or convalescent COVID-19.

The chain links TRBV14 to TRBJ1-2; D is ambiguous. The CDR3 sequence is 15 residues long. Germline V gives CDR1 SGHDN, CDR2 FVKESK. V lost 9 bases to trimming and J lost 3 bases, with 20 bases between them. In DNA form, the CDR3 reads TGTGCCAGTGCCGGTCGGCTCTCGGGTCACTATGGCTACACCTTC. Protein product: CASAGRLSGHYGYTF. Filled out from reference TRBV14 and TRBJ1-2, the complete variable domain reads EAGVTQFPSHSVIEKGQTVTLRCDPISGHDNLYWYRRVMGKEIKFLLHFVKESKQDESGMPNNRFLAERTGGTYSTLKVQPAELEDSGVYFCASAGRLSGHYGYTFGSGTRLTVV.

J is TRBJ1-1 and V is TRBV12-2; TRBD1, as called in the table, went unchecked against the DNA. TRBV12-2 is a recognized pseudogene. The CDR3 sequence is 21 residues long. The CDR3 DNA is TGTGCAAGTCGCCTACCGGATATATCCCGGACAGGGGGTTTAGGGAACACTGAAGCTTTCTTT. Protein product: CASRLPDISRTGGLGNTEAFF.

This clone occurred once. The chain combines TRBV3-1 (or the pseudogene TRBV3-2) with TRBJ2-1; TRBD2 matches at 7 bases. CDR1 is LGHDT, CDR2 YNNKEL, per germline (reference sequence). J was trimmed by 15 bases and V by 1 base; bases with no gene match: 9. The CDR3 is 13 amino acids. The CDR3 is CASSQADGGIPFF. CDR3 bases: TGTGCCAGCAGCCAAGCCGACGGGGGGATTCCGTTCTTC.

This clone is a singleton in its sample. Compared with germline, one end of the junction differs, possibly owing to a read error. This sequence joins TRBV4-1 and TRBJ1-2, with D unclear. Germline loops: CDR1 MGHRA, CDR2 YSYEKL. There are 13 residues in the CDR3. As DNA, the CDR3 is TGCGCCAGCAGCGAAGAGCGTTACTATGGCTACACCTTC. Translating it yields CASSEERYYGYTF.

J is TRBJ2-3 and V is TRBV27; 7 bases match TRBD1. V trimming: 5 bases; J trimming: 9 bases; junction bases outside the gene matches: 8. This CDR3 contains 13 residues. The germline CDR1 and CDR2 sequences are MNHEY and SMNVEV (reference sequence). The DNA of the CDR3 is TGTGCCAGCAGTAGGTGGGACAGAGGGACGCAGTATTTT. It is translated as CASSRWDRGTQYF.

About this clone: Compared with germline, one end of the junction differs, possibly owing to a read error. The V call is TRBV7-2, the J call TRBJ2-7; 8 bases line up with TRBD2. The CDR3 is 15 residues long. The germline gives CDR1 SGHTA, CDR2 FQGNSA. The CDR3 loop reads CASSLAGSSTYEQYF. The CDR3 DNA is TGTGCCAGCAGCCTAGCGGGCAGCTCAACCTACGAGCAGTACTTC.

The chain uses TRBV19 and TRBJ2-4; 7 nucleotides agree with TRBD2. The CDR3 spans 16 residues. CDR1 and CDR2 from the germline V gene are LNHDA and SQIVND (reference sequence). The ends lost 3 bases at V and 0 bases at J; junction bases unmatched: 5. The CDR3 nucleotides are TGTGCCAGTAGTATTGCCAGCGGGGAAGCCAAAAACATTCAGTACTTC. Translation gives CASSIASGEAKNIQYF.

The rearrangement joins TRBV24-1 to TRBJ2-5; 14 nucleotides align to TRBD2. Losses at the gene ends were 3 bases for V and 4 bases for J; bases not matched to a gene: 3. CDR3 length: 16 amino acids. Germline assignment: CDR1 KGHDR and CDR2 SFDVKD. CDR3 coding DNA: TGTGCCACCAGTGATGCGACTAGCGGGGGGGCAGAGACCCAGTACTTC. Translated, it gives CATSDATSGGAETQYF.

This chain joins TRBV10-1 and TRBJ2-2; TRBD2 matches 8 bases. The CDR3 has 17 amino acids. Trimming at V came to 0 bases and at J to 2 bases, leaving 5 bases not matched to a gene. CDR1 WNHNN and CDR2 SYGVQD come from the germline V gene (reference sequence). The CDR3 is CASSESGSGGNTGELFF. The CDR3 nucleotides read TGCGCCAGCAGTGAGTCAGGGAGCGGGGGAAACACCGGGGAGCTGTTTTTT.

This clone was found a few times. The rearrangement links TRBV19 to TRBJ1-3, with 8 bases identical to TRBD1. V lost 8 bases and J lost 1; bases outside the gene matches: 7. Germline V lookup: CDR1 LNHDA, CDR2 SQIVND (reference sequence). The CDR3 length is 15 residues. The DNA for the CDR3 is TGTGCCAGTTCGCAGGGGGCGATATCTGGAAACACCATATATTTT. Translating gives CASSQGAISGNTIYF.

This clone is a singleton in its sample. The genes are TRBV5-1 and TRBJ2-3; TRBD1 agrees at 7 bases. V lost 6 bases, J lost 4 bases, and 8 bases stayed unmatched. Germline-derived CDR1 and CDR2 are SGHRS and YFSETQ. The CDR3 contains 14 residues. DNA of the CDR3: TGCGCCAGCAAAGAGAGGGGGCCAGCAGATACGCAGTATTTT. Its protein product is CASKERGPADTQYF.

This sequence joins TRBV11-3 and TRBJ1-1; D may be TRBD1 (6 bases). Trimming took off 3 bases at V and 5 bases at J, with 7 bases between the two ends. Germline loops: CDR1 SGHNT, CDR2 YENEEA. This CDR3 contains 12 residues. CDR3 region: CASSFQGTEAFF. The CDR3 DNA is TGTGCCAGCAGCTTTCAGGGGACTGAAGCTTTCTTT.

This clone occurred once. The chain employs TRBV30 and TRBJ1-1, with D maybe TRBD1 (5 bases). CDR3 size: 13 residues. Germline values: CDR1 GTSNPN, CDR2 SVGIG (reference sequence). With 2 bases removed from V and 1 base from J, the gap between germline ends came to 8 bases. The CDR3 DNA sequence: TGTGCCTGGAGTAAAGGGGCGAACACTGAAGCTTTCTTT. It yields the protein CAWSKGANTEAFF.

The V and J genes are TRBV7-2 and TRBJ2-1, with 12 positions matching TRBD2. The CDR3 runs 15 residues. J lost 8 bases, V lost 5 bases, and 7 bases had no gene match. CDR1 is SGHTA, CDR2 FQGNSA, per germline. For the CDR3, the DNA is TGTGCCAGCAGCCATGGACTAGCGGGGATATATGAGCAGTTCTTC. As protein: CASSHGLAGIYEQFF.

J is TRBJ2-7 and V is TRBV3-1 (or the pseudogene TRBV3-2); TRBD2 matches at 9 bases. CDR1 LGHDT and CDR2 YNNKEL come from the germline V gene (reference sequence). The CDR3 sequence is 16 residues long. V was clipped by 0 bases and J by 1 base; unmatched bases: 4. Here the CDR3 DNA reads TGTGCCAGCAGCCAAGAAGGGGGACTAGCTTCCTACGAGCAGTACTTC. This encodes CASSQEGGLASYEQYF.

The CDR3 here is CASSGGGSSYNEQFF. CDR3 nucleotides: TGTGCCAGCAGCGGGGGGGGGAGCTCCTACAATGAGCAGTTCTTC. This chain joins TRBV4-2 and TRBJ2-1, with TRBD2 matching over 7 bases. J lost 0 bases, V lost 5 bases, and 4 bases had no gene match. The CDR3 has 15 amino acids. The germline V gene has CDR1 LGHNA and CDR2 YNFKEQ.

This clone is a singleton in its sample. The chain carries TRBV3-1 (or the pseudogene TRBV3-2) and TRBJ1-2; 7 bases map to TRBD1. The CDR3 has 20 amino acids. V was pared by 0 bases and J by 6 bases, with 22 bases of the junction left unmatched. Germline assignment: CDR1 LGHDT and CDR2 YNNKEL (reference sequence). The CDR3 bases are TGTGCCAGCAGCCAAGATCCCCATGAGGCACGAGGGGGCGATGGGGATGGCTACACCTTC. Amino acid sequence: CASSQDPHEARGGDGDGYTF.

The genes are TRBV7-8 and TRBJ2-3; 9 bases agree with TRBD2. J lost 3 bases, V lost 5 bases, and 12 bases had no gene match. CDR3 length: 17 amino acids. CDR1 and CDR2 (germline): SGHVS, FQNEAQ. CDR3 sequence (DNA): TGTGCCAGCAGCCCGCCGGGACTAGCAAAAGAAACAGATACGCAGTATTTT. The encoded protein is CASSPPGLAKETDTQYF. The whole variable domain, remainder taken from reference TRBV7-8 and TRBJ2-3, is GAGVSQSPRYKVAKRGQDVALRCDPISGHVSLFWYQQALGQGPEFLTYFQNEAQLDKSGLPSDRFFAERPEGSVSTLKIQRTQQEDSAVYLCASSPPGLAKETDTQYFGPGTRLTVL.